One and the same sample provided the 2 T cell receptor beta chains below, sequenced in a study of T cell responses to AZD1222 COVID-19 vaccine. Profiled with immunoSEQ multiplex PCR; TCRdb holds only in-frame clones, not every one. Here the sample spans 100,000 to 150,000 clones, over 70% being singletons. The source was peripheral blood, collected on day 0 of AZD1222 vaccination. These receptors all stem from an adult in good health.

This chain joins TRBV2 and TRBJ2-5; D is possibly TRBD2 (6 bases). Trimming took off 1 base at V and 9 bases at J, with 12 bases between the two ends. There are 13 residues in the CDR3. CDR1 is SNHLY, CDR2 FYNNEI, per germline. The CDR3 coding sequence is TGTGCCAGCAGTGAAGGGGGGGTATGGGCCCAGTACTTC. Its translation is CASSEGGVWAQYF.

The V and J genes are TRBV3-1 (or the pseudogene TRBV3-2) and TRBJ1-2; D might be TRBD1 (6 bases). The CDR3 is 14 amino acids. V was pared by 4 bases and J by 0 bases, with 9 bases between. Looked up from germline, CDR1 is LGHDT and CDR2 is YNNKEL (reference sequence). CDR3: CASSRRTANYGYTF. The CDR3 region has the DNA TGTGCCAGCAGCCGCAGGACAGCTAACTATGGCTACACCTTC.